This T cell receptor (gamma chain) was captured in a study of γδ T cells in repeated Plasmodium falciparum infection (dated by TCRdb to about 2021). In the study overall: The natural-infection arm enrolled Malian children exposed to intense seasonal malaria transmission, compared against age and gender matched Australian children. Four controlled human malaria infections were administered to about five malaria-naive U.S. adults over approximately 580 days by bites from P. falciparum NF54-infected Anopheles stephensi mosquitoes. Malian gammadelta TCR repertoires were analysed cross-sectionally during no-transmission periods and longitudinally across acute febrile malaria episodes. Controlled-infection subjects were sampled at baseline, immediately before selected infections, and 21 days after each infection. The study looked at how repeated Plasmodium falciparum infection shapes the human gammadelta T cell repertoire, using both natural infection in Mali and controlled human malaria infection.

This clone was picked up many times. This receptor's antigen is unknown. The TCRdb protein comes from a much larger clone and disagrees with this DNA's translation at residue 7, likely due to a read error; the protein given here is derived from the DNA. Libraries were built with multiplex PCR. TCRdb shows the sequencer as Illumina MiSeq. Both TCR gamma (TRG) and TCR delta (TRD) chains were sequenced from each sorted gammadelta T cell sample. Concerning the study's data processing: Clonotype tree plots, accumulated frequency of the top 20 clonotypes, diversity index (DI) and D75 metrics were included in the repertoire analyses. Clones were re-identified by TCRdb from the public reads with CATT, and rows with the same DNA were merged. Here the V and J calls rest on TCRdb's processing, not on the authors' analysis. Here the sample has 13,000 to 15,000 gamma-chain clones; roughly 1.7% occur a single time. The ten largest clones represent 28% of the sample.

Summary of the overall study and its limitations: Generalizability was limited because the Malian cohort came from a small rural village made up predominantly of one ethnic group. Because the controlled-infection cohort was small, analysis of inter-individual variability in gammadelta T cell responses was limited.

The sequence derives from a pool of human donors (malaria-infected and uninfected, not separated). The sequenced sample consisted of gamma-delta T cells from blood.

The CDR3 in this case is CALWDLRGYKKLF. The DNA sequence is as follows: TGTGCCTTGTGGGATCTGCGGGGTTATAAGAAACTCTTT. The rearranged segments are TRGV9 and TRGJ1 or TRGJ2. Its CDR3 holds 13 amino acids, cysteine through phenylalanine. Only CDR3 DNA is held: 39 bases, read in frame from base 1. V has 4 bases trimmed and J has 6 bases trimmed; junction bases matching no gene number 9. Taken from the germline V gene (reference sequence), the CDR1 and CDR2 loops are GITISATS and ISYDGTV.